The clone carrying this TCR beta chain came up a few times. Its antigen is still unknown. The data belong to a study of T cells after yellow fever vaccination. Points from the study as a whole: After the booster, 96% of CD4 and approximately 87% of CD8 primary-response clones were re-detected. A small proportion of clonotypes was detected in both the CD4 and CD8 compartments. Contaminating bulk clonotypes could be abundant in FACS-sorted repertoires.

TCRdb re-derived calls from the 5' RACE reads in MiXCR, one entry per CDR3 protein. The sample lists 150,000 to 200,000 distinct CDR3 sequences, 8% to 13% occurring once. V gave up 4 bases and J gave up 0 bases, with 10 bases separating them. Germline CDR1 and CDR2: MNHEY and SVGAGI. This CDR3 is 16 amino acids long. The receptor comes from a man younger than 35 who received the YFV17D yellow fever vaccine. Sequencing was performed on CD8+ T cells sorted from PBMCs, taken 15 days after the yellow fever booster vaccination. The chain links TRBV6-5 to TRBJ2-6; D not resolved. The DNA of the CDR3 is TGTGCCAGCAGTTCCCCGCCGGTCTCTGGGGCCAACGTCCTGACTTTC. Translation: CASSSPPVSGANVLTF.